These 6 T cell receptor beta chains were all obtained from the same sample, sequenced in a study of blood T cells in healthy people across ages. A second roughly 6 to 12 cycle PCR used barcoded and J-beta primers. Via MiXCR, TCRdb re-called the 5' RACE reads, giving one row per CDR3 protein. The data show about 500,000 distinct CDR3 sequences, under 30% seen once. These records were also assigned to another study, of T cells of mothers and their children.

The sequencing sample was made of blood. The receptors were sampled from a boy aged 10-17 years in good health.

The V gene is TRBV7-9, the J gene TRBJ1-1; D perhaps matches TRBD1 (5 bases). CDR3 length: 15 amino acids. Germline assignment: CDR1 SEHNR and CDR2 FQNEAQ (reference sequence). The germline V and J ends were trimmed by 4 bases and 4 bases, with 16 bases remaining between them. Here the CDR3 DNA reads TGTGCCAGCAGCTCTCCACCGGGGACCAGCACTGAAGCTTTCTTT. Translating gives CASSSPPGTSTEAFF. The variable domain in full, with the rest retrieved from reference TRBV7-9 and TRBJ1-1, is DTGVSQNPRHKITKRGQNVTFRCDPISEHNRLYWYRQTLGQGPEFLTYFQNEAQLEKSRLLSDRFSAERPKGSFSTLEIQRTEQGDSAMYLCASSSPPGTSTEAFFGQGTRLTVV.

The CDR3 DNA reads TGTGCCAGCAGTGTCCGCGCGAGGGCAGATACGCAGTATTTT. Protein product: CASSVRARADTQYF. V is TRBV12-3 or TRBV12-4 and J is TRBJ2-3; tentative D call: TRBD2 (5 bases). V lost 5 bases, J lost 4 bases, and 13 bases lay in between. The CDR3 has 14 amino acids.

The CDR3 protein is CASSHGDERPLEQYF. In nucleotides, the CDR3 is TGCGCCAGCAGCCATGGGGACGAGAGGCCTCTCGAGCAGTACTTC. The chain joins TRBV4-1 to TRBJ2-5, with D perhaps assigned TRBD1 or TRBD2 (5 bases each). Near its end, the DNA agrees better with TRBJ2-7, so the J call may be wrong. Germline V lookup: CDR1 MGHRA, CDR2 YSYEKL. This CDR3 has 15 residues.

This chain uses TRBV5-5 with TRBJ2-5, with 7 bases lining up with TRBD2. Trimming at V came to 2 bases and at J to 3 bases, leaving 7 bases not matched to a gene. This CDR3 is 15 amino acids long. From germline, CDR1 is SGHKS and CDR2 YYEKEE (reference sequence). The CDR3 loop reads CASSFFSSGEETQYF. CDR3 coding DNA: TGTGCCAGCAGCTTTTTCTCTAGCGGAGAAGAGACCCAGTACTTC.

This clonotype was seen a handful of times. The chain links TRBV29-1 to TRBJ2-2; D is possibly TRBD1 (7 bases). The CDR3 is made up of 15 amino acids. The germline V gene encodes CDR1 SQVTM and CDR2 ANQGSEA. V was shortened by 4 bases and J by 5 bases, with 17 bases between the two germline ends. The CDR3 DNA reads as TGCAGCGTTGGAGGGGGCGGGATGGGAACCGGGGAGCTGTTTTTT. Translating it yields CSVGGGGMGTGELFF.

The chain links TRBV10-3 to TRBJ1-5; D is possibly TRBD1 (6 bases). Deletions cut 3 bases from V and 2 bases from J, with 14 bases between. Germline V gene data show CDR1 as ENHRY and CDR2 as SYGVKD. The CDR3 spans 16 residues. The CDR3 spells CAISDSEGDGNQPQHF. CDR3 coding DNA: TGTGCCATCAGTGATTCTGAGGGGGATGGCAATCAGCCCCAGCATTTT.